The rows below give T cell receptor beta chains drawn from one sample of a study of PD-L1 blockade in urothelial cancer. Sequenced by immunoSEQ multiplex PCR; TCRdb stores in-frame clones only, minus some. The repertoire holds 95,000 or so clones, with 87% as singletons. This specimen consisted of PBMCs, obtained around atezolizumab (anti-PD-L1) treatment. The receptor source for this set is a man between 60 and 75 years old with urothelial cancer. The CDR3 runs from the conserved cysteine through the conserved F or W. D genes are given only for firm matches. Some rows mark clone size as missing; the rest say once, few, many or name a class of expanded clone.

clone size	D gene	V gene	J gene	CDR3 DNA	CDR3 protein
.	.	TRBV5-1	TRBJ2-1	TGCGCCAGCAGCCGACAACAGGGCGATGAGCAGTTCTTC	CASSRQQGDEQFF
.	.	TRBV6-1	TRBJ1-3	TGTGCCAGCAGTCCCAGGGAGGGAGGAAACACCATATATTTT	CASSPREGGNTIYF
.	TRBD2	TRBV28	TRBJ2-7	TGTGCCAGCAGTTTACCTCACTTGGGTAGCGGGAGCTACGAGCAGTACTTC	CASSLPHLGSGSYEQYF
.	.	TRBV7-9	TRBJ1-5	TGTGCCAGCAGCTTAGACTCTAGCAATCAGCCCCAGCATTTT	CASSLDSSNQPQHF
.	TRBD2	TRBV2	TRBJ2-5	TGTGCCAGCCGGGGGGGGAGGCAAGAGACCCAGTACTTC	CASRGGRQETQYF
.	TRBD1	TRBV28	TRBJ1-4	TGTGCCAGCAGTTCCTACACAGGGGAAGGAGGAGAAAAACTGTTTTTT	CASSSYTGEGGEKLFF
.	TRBD2	TRBV6-4	TRBJ2-6	TGTGCCAGCAGTGACTCTGGGACTAGCGGCCCCTCTGGGGCCAACGTCCTGACTTTC	CASSDSGTSGPSGANVLTF
.	.	TRBV28	TRBJ2-7	TGTGCCAGCACCGTAGGGGTTGGCTCCTACGAGCAGTACTTC	CASTVGVGSYEQYF
.	.	TRBV15	TRBJ1-4	TGTGCCACCAGCAGTTCCAGGATAGATAATGAAAAACTGTTTTTT	CATSSSRIDNEKLFF
.	TRBD1	TRBV10-3	TRBJ1-6	TGTGCCATCAGTAGGGACGGGACAGTTAATAATTCACCCCTCCACTTT	CAISRDGTVNNSPLHF
.	.	TRBV5-4	TRBJ1-4	TGTGCCAGCAGCTATCCCAGTGGTGAAAAACTGTTTTTT	CASSYPSGEKLFF
.	TRBD2	TRBV29-1	TRBJ2-7	TGCAGCGTGGAAGGGACTAGCGGGAGCTCCGAGCAGTACTTC	CSVEGTSGSSEQYF
.	.	TRBV28	TRBJ2-5	TGTGCCAGCAGCCCGGTGAATCGGGAAGGGGAGACCCAGTACTTC	CASSPVNREGETQYF
.	.	TRBV5-6	TRBJ2-5	TGTGCCAGCAGGCCACGGGCCTCGGGAGAGACTCAGTACTTC	CASRPRASGETQYF
once	.	TRBV5-5	TRBJ1-6	TGTGCCAGCAGCTTAGAGGCAGGGAGGATTTCACCCCTCCACTTT	CASSLEAGRISPLHF
.	.	TRBV18	TRBJ2-5	TGTGCCAGCTTAGGGACACTCCAAGAGACCCAGTACTTC	CASLGTLQETQYF
.	.	TRBV27	TRBJ1-5	TGTGCCAGCAGTCCCTACGGGGACACTAGCAATCAGCCCCAGCATTTT	CASSPYGDTSNQPQHF
.	TRBD1	TRBV5-5	TRBJ1-5	TGTGCCAGCAGCTACCAAATAATGGACAGGGCCCCTCAGCCCCAGCATTTT	CASSYQIMDRAPQPQHF
.	.	TRBV20-1	TRBJ2-1	TGCAGTGCTTACAGGCAGAATGAGCAGTTCTTC	CSAYRQNEQFF
few	.	TRBV9	TRBJ1-6	TGTGCCAGCAGCGTAGGTAACCCCTCGAGCTCCTATAATTCACCCCTCCACTTT	CASSVGNPSSSYNSPLHF
.	.	TRBV10-1	TRBJ1-5	TGCGCCAGCAGTTCGCGGCCTTACAATCAGCCCCAGCATTTT	CASSSRPYNQPQHF
.	TRBD2	TRBV7-3	TRBJ2-2	TGTGCCAGCAGCTTATCTTCTAGCGGGAACTTCGGGGAGCTGTTTTTT	CASSLSSSGNFGELFF
.	.	TRBV27	TRBJ2-7	TGTGCCAGCACGGGGACTCTTAATCCCTACGAGCAGTACTTC	CASTGTLNPYEQYF
.	TRBD1	TRBV7-3	TRBJ2-3	TGTGCCAGCAGCCAGGGGGCGGATACGCAGTATTTT	CASSQGADTQYF
.	.	TRBV4-3	TRBJ1-2	TGCGCCAGCAGCCAAGATTATCGCAGGGATCCGGATGGCTACACCTTC	CASSQDYRRDPDGYTF
.	TRBD2	TRBV6-1	TRBJ2-5	TGTGCCAGCAGTGAAGCGTCTAGCGGGGGCCAAGAGACCCAGTACTTC	CASSEASSGGQETQYF
.	.	TRBV19	TRBJ2-1	TGTGCCAGTAGTATCCGGGACTCGGACTACAATGAGCAGTTCTTC	CASSIRDSDYNEQFF
.	TRBD2	TRBV5-1	TRBJ2-2	TGCGCCAGCAGCCCGACTAGCGGGGGTTGGGGGCCCGGGGAGCTGTTTTTT	CASSPTSGGWGPGELFF
.	.	TRBV27	TRBJ2-5	TGTGCCAGCAGTTTGTCCCGACGGGGAGAGACCCAGTACTTC	CASSLSRRGETQYF
.	.	TRBV5-1	TRBJ1-1	TGCGCCAGCAGCTTGGATGGGTATCGAGGGAACACTGAAGCTTTCTTT	CASSLDGYRGNTEAFF
.	.	TRBV30	TRBJ1-4	TGTGCCTGGAAGTTGGGGCCGTTAAATGAAAAACTGTTTTTT	CAWKLGPLNEKLFF
.	TRBD1	TRBV29-1	TRBJ1-3	TGCAGCACGGAGGCAGGGGGTGGGGGAAACACCATATATTTT	CSTEAGGGGNTIYF
.	.	TRBV29-1	TRBJ2-7	TGCAGCGTTGAAGACCCGACAGGCCCTTACGAGCAGTACTTC	CSVEDPTGPYEQYF
.	TRBD1	TRBV11-2	TRBJ1-2	TGTGCCAGCAGCTTAGGTCAAGGGGGCTGGGGCTACACCTTC	CASSLGQGGWGYTF
.	TRBD2	TRBV28	TRBJ2-1	TGTGCCAGCAGGCCAGCGGGAGGAACTTACAATGAGCAGTTCTTC	CASRPAGGTYNEQFF
.	.	TRBV7-9	TRBJ2-5	TGTGCCAGCATCCAGTCGAGCGGCCAAGAGACCCAGTACTTC	CASIQSSGQETQYF
.	.	TRBV19	TRBJ1-2	TGTGCCAGTCATTGGGCGTCGGACTATGGCTACACCTTC	CASHWASDYGYTF
once	.	TRBV18	TRBJ2-6	TGTGCCAGCTCACCCCCCAGGGTACTGTGCTCTGGGGCCAACGTCCTGACTTTC	CASSPPRVLCSGANVLTF
.	.	TRBV2	TRBJ2-1	TGTGCCAGCAGCCAAGCCGGAGACGAGCAGTTCTTC	CASSQAGDEQFF
.	.	TRBV11-2	TRBJ1-2	TGTGCCAGCAGCTCCCCCAGCGGCTTTGGCTACACCTTC	CASSSPSGFGYTF
.	TRBD2	TRBV28	TRBJ2-3	TGTGCCAGCAGTTTGTTAACGGGAGGTGACGCAGATACGCAGTATTTT	CASSLLTGGDADTQYF
once	.	TRBV13	TRBJ1-1	TGTGCCAGCAGCTTACATTACACTGAAGCTTTCTTT	CASSLHYTEAFF
.	.	TRBV28	TRBJ2-4	TGTGCCAGCAGCTTCAACCCTCAGCAGGAGCCGGGGGCCAAAAACATTCAGTACTTC	CASSFNPQQEPGAKNIQYF
.	TRBD2	TRBV7-2	TRBJ2-1	TGTGCCAGCAGCTTAGGGGCTAGCGGGCACAATGAGCAGTTCTTC	CASSLGASGHNEQFF
.	TRBD1	TRBV4-1	TRBJ1-3	TGCGCCAGCAGCCTTACCGACAGGGCTGGAAACACCATATATTTT	CASSLTDRAGNTIYF
.	.	TRBV30	TRBJ1-1	TGTGCCTGGAGTGTAGGGGCAGTAAACACTGAAGCTTTCTTT	CAWSVGAVNTEAFF
once	TRBD1	TRBV5-6	TRBJ2-5	TGTGCCAGCAGCCAGGACAGGGGATTTCTAGCTCAAGAGACCCAGTACTTC	CASSQDRGFLAQETQYF
.	.	TRBV2	TRBJ2-1	TGTGCCAGCAATGGGGACACCTACAATGAGCAGTTCTTC	CASNGDTYNEQFF